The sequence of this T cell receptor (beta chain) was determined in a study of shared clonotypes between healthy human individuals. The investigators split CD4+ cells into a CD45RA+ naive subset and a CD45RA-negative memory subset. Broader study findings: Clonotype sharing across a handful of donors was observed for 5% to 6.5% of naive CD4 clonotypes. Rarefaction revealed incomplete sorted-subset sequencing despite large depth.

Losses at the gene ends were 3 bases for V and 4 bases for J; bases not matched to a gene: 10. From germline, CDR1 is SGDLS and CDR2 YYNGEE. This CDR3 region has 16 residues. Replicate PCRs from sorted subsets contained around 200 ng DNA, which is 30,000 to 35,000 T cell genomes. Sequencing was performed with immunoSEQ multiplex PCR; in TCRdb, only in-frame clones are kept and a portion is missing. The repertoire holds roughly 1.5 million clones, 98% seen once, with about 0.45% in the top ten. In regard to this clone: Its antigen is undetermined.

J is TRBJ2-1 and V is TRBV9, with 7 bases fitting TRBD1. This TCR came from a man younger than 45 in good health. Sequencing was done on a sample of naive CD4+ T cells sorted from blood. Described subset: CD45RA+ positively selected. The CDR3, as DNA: TGTGCCAGCAGCGCCCATCGTGGGGACAGATACAATGAGCAGTTCTTC. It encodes CASSAHRGDRYNEQFF.